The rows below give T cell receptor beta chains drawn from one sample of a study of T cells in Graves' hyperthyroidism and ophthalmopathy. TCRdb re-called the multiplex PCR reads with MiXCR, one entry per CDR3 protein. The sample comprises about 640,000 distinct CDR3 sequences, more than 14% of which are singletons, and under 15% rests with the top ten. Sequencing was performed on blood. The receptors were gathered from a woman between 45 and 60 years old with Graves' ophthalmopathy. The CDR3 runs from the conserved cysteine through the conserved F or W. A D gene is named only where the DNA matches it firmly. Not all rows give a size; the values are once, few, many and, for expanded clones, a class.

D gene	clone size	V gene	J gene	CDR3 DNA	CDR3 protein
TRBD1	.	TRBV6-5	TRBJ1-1	TGTGCCAGCAGTTACTGGTCTCGGCGGGGCAGGGGGCTGGCGGTCACCCAGAACACTGAAGCTTTCTTT	CASSYWSRRGRGLAVTQNTEAFF
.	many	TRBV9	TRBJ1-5	TGTGCCAGCAGCGTAGCAGGGGCCGGGCAGCCCCAGCATTTT	CASSVAGAGQPQHF
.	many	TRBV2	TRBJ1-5	TGTGCCAGCAAGATTTTGGGGCAGAACAATCAGCCCCAGCATTTT	CASKILGQNNQPQHF
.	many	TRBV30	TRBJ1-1	TGTGCCTGGAGGGCTGGGTTCGGTGAAGCTTTCTTT	CAWRAGFGEAFF
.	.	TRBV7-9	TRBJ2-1	TGTGCCAGCAGCTTAGGCCTTAGCGCGACCTACAATGAGCAGTTCTTC	CASSLGLSATYNEQFF
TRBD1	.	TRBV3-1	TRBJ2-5	TGTGCCAGCAGCCAAGTGTTTAGGACAGGGGTTGAGACCCAGTACTTC	CASSQVFRTGVETQYF
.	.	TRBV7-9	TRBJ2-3	TGTGCCAGCAGCGCGTTGGGGGGCGCGAGGACAGATACGCAGTATTTT	CASSALGGARTDTQYF
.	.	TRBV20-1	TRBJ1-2	TGCAGTGGGGCTACAGCTAACTATGGCTACACCTTC	CSGATANYGYTF
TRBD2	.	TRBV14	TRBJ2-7	TGTGCCAGCAGCCAACCCAGGGATACGGGACTAGTATTTGTCGAGCAGTACTTC	CASSQPRDTGLVFVEQYF
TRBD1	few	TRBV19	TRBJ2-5	TGTGCCAGTACCGAGGGACAGGGGGCCGGTGAGACCCAGTACTTC	CASTEGQGAGETQYF
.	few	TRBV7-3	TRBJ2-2	TGTGCCAGCAGCAACCTTGGGGAGCTGTTTTTT	CASSNLGELFF
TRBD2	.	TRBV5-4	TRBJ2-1	TGTGCCAGCAGCTTCAGCGGGAGGACGAACAATGAGCAGTTCTTC	CASSFSGRTNNEQFF
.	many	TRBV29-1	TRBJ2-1	TGCAGCGTTGAAGAGGTGGAGGGGGGATACAATGAGCAGTTCTTC	CSVEEVEGGYNEQFF
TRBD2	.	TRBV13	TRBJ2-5	TGTGCCAGCAGCCCTTCGGTAGCGGGAAGACAAGAGACCCAGTACTTC	CASSPSVAGRQETQYF
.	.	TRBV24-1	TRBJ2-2	TGTGCCACCAGTGACACAAAGACTAGCAGGGGCACCGGGGAGCCGTTTTTT	CATSDTKTSRGTGEPFF
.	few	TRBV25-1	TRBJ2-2	TGTGCCAGCAGTGAATATACGCAATCGAACACCGGGGAGCTGTTTTTT	CASSEYTQSNTGELFF
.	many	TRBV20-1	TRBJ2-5	TGCAGTGCTAGAGATGGGGCGGGCCAAGAGACCCAGTACTTC	CSARDGAGQETQYF
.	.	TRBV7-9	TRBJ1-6	TGTGCCAGCAGCTTAAAATCAGATTATAATTCACCCCTCCACTTT	CASSLKSDYNSPLHF
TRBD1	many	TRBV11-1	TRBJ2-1	TGTGCCAGCAGCTCGGGGACAGGGGGGTACAATGAGCAGTTCTTC	CASSSGTGGYNEQFF
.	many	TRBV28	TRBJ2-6	TGTGCCAGCAGTTCACAGGGATCAGGGGCCAACGTCCTGACTTTC	CASSSQGSGANVLTF
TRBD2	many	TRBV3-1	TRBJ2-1	TGTGCCAGCAGCCAAACTAGCGGGCCCACTTGGAATGAGCAGTTCTTC	CASSQTSGPTWNEQFF
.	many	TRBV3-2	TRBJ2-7	TGTGCCAGCAGCCGAAACCGGGACAGGGTAACCTACGAGCAGTACTTC	CASSRNRDRVTYEQYF
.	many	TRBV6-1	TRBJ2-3	TGTGCCAGCAGTACCTATAGGCCCACAGATACGCAGTATTTT	CASSTYRPTDTQYF
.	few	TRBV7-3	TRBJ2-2	TGTGCCAGCAGCGCCGGGCGGTGGGGGAACACCGGGGAGCTGTTTTTT	CASSAGRWGNTGELFF
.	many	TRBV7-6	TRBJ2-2	TGTGCCAGCAGTTCTTCTCAGGGGCGCCGACGGAACACCGGGGAGCTGTTTTTT	CASSSSQGRRRNTGELFF
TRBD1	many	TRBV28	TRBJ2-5	TGTGCCAGCAGTTTAGGACAGGGAAAAGCCTTGGGTCACTTC	CASSLGQGKALGHF
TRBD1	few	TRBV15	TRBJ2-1	TGTGCCACCAGCTTACGGACAGGTGGTTCCTACAATGAGCAGTTCTTC	CATSLRTGGSYNEQFF
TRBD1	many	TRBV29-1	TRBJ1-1	TGCAGCGCAAGCACAGGGGTCAACACTGAAGCTTTCTTT	CSASTGVNTEAFF
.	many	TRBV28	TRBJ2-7	TGTGCCAGCAGACCCTCCGCCTTACAGGTTGGCGAGCAGTACTTC	CASRPSALQVGEQYF
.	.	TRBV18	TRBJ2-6	TGTGCCAGCTCACCATCGGACACAGGGACTGGGGCCAACGTCCTGACTTTC	CASSPSDTGTGANVLTF
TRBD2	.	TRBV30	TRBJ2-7	TGTGCCTGTACTAGCGGGAGTCGCGAGCAGTACTTC	CACTSGSREQYF